This T cell receptor beta chain is drawn from a study of identical twins. Each donor was a healthy Caucasian. This clonotype was observed a handful of times. Its antigen is not known. Germline CDR1 and CDR2: SGHRS and YFSETQ. Trimming left V 1 base short and J 0 bases short, with 14 bases between. This CDR3 contains 18 residues. Study-wide findings and caveats: Surplus twin overlap in beta out-of-frame sequences was less pronounced. Invariant T cells like MAIT and iNKT could partly confound the zero-insertion analyses.

Template switching (which added a universal primer site) was used, and cDNA carried unique molecular identifiers. TCRdb redid the calling of the 5' RACE reads with MiXCR, one entry per CDR3 protein. This table has about 200,000 distinct CDR3 sequences, over 8% appearing once. Sequencing was performed on memory (CD45RO+) T cells sorted from blood. The chain employs TRBV5-1 and TRBJ2-6; possibly TRBD1 for D (5 bases). The sequence came from a woman aged 18-29 years in good health. The CDR3 nucleotides read TGCGCCAGCAGCTTGACGTTGGGGCTTATCTCTGGGGCCAACGTCCTGACTTTC. Amino acids: CASSLTLGLISGANVLTF. The full variable domain, in which reference TRBV5-1 and TRBJ2-6 provide the parts outside the CDR3, is KAGVTQTPRYLIKTRGQQVTLSCSPISGHRSVSWYQQTPGQGLQFLFEYFSETQRNKGNFPGRFSGRQFSNSRSEMNVSTLELGDSALYLCASSLTLGLISGANVLTFGAGSRLTVL.